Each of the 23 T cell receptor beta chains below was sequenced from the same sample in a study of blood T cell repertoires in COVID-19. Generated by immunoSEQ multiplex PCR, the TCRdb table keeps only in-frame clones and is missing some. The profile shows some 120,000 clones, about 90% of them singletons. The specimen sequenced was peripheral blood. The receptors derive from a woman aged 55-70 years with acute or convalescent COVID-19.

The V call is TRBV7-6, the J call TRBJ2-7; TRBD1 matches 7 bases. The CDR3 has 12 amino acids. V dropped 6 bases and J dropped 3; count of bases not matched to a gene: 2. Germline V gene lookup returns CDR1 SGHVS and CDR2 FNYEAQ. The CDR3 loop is CASSRQGYEQYF. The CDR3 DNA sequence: TGTGCCAGCAGTAGACAGGGCTACGAGCAGTACTTC.

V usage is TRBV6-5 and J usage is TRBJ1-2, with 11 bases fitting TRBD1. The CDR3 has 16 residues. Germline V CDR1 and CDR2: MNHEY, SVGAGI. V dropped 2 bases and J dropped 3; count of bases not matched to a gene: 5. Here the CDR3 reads CASSYAWTGGHYGYTF. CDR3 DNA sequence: TGTGCCAGCAGTTACGCCTGGACAGGGGGCCACTATGGCTACACCTTC.

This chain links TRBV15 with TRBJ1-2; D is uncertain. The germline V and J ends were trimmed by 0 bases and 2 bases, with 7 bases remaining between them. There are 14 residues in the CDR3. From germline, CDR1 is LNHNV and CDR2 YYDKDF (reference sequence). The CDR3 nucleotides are TGTGCCACCAGCAGAGAAAACGGGAACTATGGCTACACCTTC. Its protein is CATSRENGNYGYTF.

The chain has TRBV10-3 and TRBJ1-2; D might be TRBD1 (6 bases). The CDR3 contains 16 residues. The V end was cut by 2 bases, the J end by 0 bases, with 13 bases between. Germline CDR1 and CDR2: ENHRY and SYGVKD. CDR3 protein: CAISEVRQEPNYGYTF. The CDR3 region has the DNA TGTGCCATCAGTGAGGTCCGACAGGAACCTAACTATGGCTACACCTTC.

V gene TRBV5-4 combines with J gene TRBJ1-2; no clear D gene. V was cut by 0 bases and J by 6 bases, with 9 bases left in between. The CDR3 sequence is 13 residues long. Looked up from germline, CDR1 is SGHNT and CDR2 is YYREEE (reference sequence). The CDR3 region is CASSLVGRNGYTF. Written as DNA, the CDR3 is TGTGCCAGCAGCTTGGTGGGGAGGAATGGCTACACCTTC.

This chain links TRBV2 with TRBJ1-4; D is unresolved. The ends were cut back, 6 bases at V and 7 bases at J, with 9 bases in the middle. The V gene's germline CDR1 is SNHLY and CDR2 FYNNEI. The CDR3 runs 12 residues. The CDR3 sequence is CASRSLREKLFF. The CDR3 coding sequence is TGTGCCAGCAGGTCCCTTCGTGAAAAACTGTTTTTT.

The CDR3 DNA sequence: TGTGCCAGCAGCCAAGGCACACTAGCGGGAATGAACACCGGGGAGCTGTTTTTT. Its protein product is CASSQGTLAGMNTGELFF. The chain is built from TRBV4-2 and TRBJ2-2; 10 bases align to TRBD2. V dropped 1 base and J dropped 1; count of bases not matched to a gene: 6. Germline CDR1 and CDR2: LGHNA and YNFKEQ. This CDR3 has 18 amino acids.

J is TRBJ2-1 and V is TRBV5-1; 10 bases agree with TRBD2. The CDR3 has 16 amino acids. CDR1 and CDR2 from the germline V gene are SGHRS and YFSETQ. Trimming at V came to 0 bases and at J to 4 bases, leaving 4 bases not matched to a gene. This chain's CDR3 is CASSLVSSGGYNEQFF. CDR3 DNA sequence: TGCGCCAGCAGCTTGGTGTCTAGCGGGGGATACAATGAGCAGTTCTTC.

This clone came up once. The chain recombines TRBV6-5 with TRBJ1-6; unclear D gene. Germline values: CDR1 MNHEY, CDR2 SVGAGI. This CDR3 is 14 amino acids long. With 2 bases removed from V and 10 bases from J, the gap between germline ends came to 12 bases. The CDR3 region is CASSYGQASSPLHF. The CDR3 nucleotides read TGTGCCAGCAGTTACGGGCAGGCAAGCTCACCCCTCCACTTT.

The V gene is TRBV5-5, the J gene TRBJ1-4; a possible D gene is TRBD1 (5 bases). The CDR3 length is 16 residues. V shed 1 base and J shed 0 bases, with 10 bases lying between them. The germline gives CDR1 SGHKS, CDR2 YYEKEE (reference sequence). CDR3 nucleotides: TGTGCCAGCAGCTTGAGGGGATTTGCAACTAATGAAAAACTGTTTTTT. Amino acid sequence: CASSLRGFATNEKLFF.

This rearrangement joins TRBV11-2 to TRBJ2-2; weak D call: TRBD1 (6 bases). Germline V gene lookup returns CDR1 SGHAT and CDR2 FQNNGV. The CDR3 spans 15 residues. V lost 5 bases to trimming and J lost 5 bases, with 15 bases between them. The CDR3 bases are TGTGCCAGCAGCCAGGCGCCAGGGGCTACCGGGGAGCTGTTTTTT. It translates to CASSQAPGATGELFF.

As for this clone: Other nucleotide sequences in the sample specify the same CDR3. The CDR3 region is CASSIRETYEQYF. In nucleotides, the CDR3 is TGTGCCAGTAGTATACGGGAGACCTACGAGCAGTACTTC. The chain combines TRBV19 with TRBJ2-7, with D possibly being TRBD2 (6 bases). Deletions cut 2 bases from V and 2 bases from J, with 7 bases between. The CDR3 has 13 residues. In germline, CDR1 is LNHDA, CDR2 SQIVND (reference sequence).

CDR3 residues: CASSPLRDRGPEAFF. For the CDR3, the DNA is TGTGCCAGCAGCCCGTTGCGGGACAGGGGCCCTGAAGCTTTCTTT. V is TRBV6-5 and J is TRBJ1-1, with TRBD1 identical over 10 bases. With 6 bases clipped from V and 6 bases from J, the junction kept 10 bases outside the gene matches. This CDR3 is 15 amino acids long. Germline loops: CDR1 MNHEY, CDR2 SVGAGI.

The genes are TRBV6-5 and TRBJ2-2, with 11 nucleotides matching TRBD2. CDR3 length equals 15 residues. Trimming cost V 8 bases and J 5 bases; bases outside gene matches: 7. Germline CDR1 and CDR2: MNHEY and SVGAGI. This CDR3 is CASGTSGSGTGELFF. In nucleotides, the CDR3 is TGTGCCAGCGGAACTAGCGGGAGCGGTACCGGGGAGCTGTTTTTT.

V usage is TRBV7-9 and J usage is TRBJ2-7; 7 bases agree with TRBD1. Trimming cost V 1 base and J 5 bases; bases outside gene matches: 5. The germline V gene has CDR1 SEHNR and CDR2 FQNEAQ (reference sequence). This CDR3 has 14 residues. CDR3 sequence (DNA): TGTGCCAGCAGCTTAGGTGGGACAGCCCACGAGCAGTACTTC. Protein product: CASSLGGTAHEQYF.

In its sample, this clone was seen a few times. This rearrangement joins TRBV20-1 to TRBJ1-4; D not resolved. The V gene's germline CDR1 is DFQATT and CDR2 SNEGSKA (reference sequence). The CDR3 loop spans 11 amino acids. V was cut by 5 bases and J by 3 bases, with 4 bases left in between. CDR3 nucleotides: TGCAGTGCTCTAGCTAATGAAAAACTGTTTTTT. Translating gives CSALANEKLFF.

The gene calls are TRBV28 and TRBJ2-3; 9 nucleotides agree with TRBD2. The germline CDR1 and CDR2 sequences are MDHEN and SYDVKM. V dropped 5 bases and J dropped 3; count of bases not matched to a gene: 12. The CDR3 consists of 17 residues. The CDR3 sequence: CASSPHPLLAGTDTQYF. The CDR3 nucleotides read TGTGCCAGCAGTCCTCACCCACTACTAGCGGGTACAGATACGCAGTATTTT. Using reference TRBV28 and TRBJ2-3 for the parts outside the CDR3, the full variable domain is DVKVTQSSRYLVKRTGEKVFLECVQDMDHENMFWYRQDPGLGLRLIYFSYDVKMKEKGDIPEGYSVSREKKERFSLILESASTNQTSMYLCASSPHPLLAGTDTQYFGPGTRLTVL.

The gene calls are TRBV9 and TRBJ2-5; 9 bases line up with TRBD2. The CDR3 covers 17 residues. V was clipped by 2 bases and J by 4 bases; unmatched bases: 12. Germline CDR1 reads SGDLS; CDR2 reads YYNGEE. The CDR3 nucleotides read TGTGCCAGCAGCGTCACCCAATACCCACTAGCGGGAGAGACCCAGTACTTC. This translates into CASSVTQYPLAGETQYF.

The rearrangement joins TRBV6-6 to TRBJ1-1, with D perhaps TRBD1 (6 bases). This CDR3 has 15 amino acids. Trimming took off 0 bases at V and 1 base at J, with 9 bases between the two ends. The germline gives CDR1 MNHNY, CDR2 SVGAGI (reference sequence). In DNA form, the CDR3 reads TGTGCCAGCAGTTACTCGGACAGCAGGAACACTGAAGCTTTCTTT. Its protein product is CASSYSDSRNTEAFF.

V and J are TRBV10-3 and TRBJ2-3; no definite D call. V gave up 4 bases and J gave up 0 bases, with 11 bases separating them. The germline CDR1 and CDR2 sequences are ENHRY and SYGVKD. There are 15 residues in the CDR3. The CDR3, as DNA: TGTGCCATCAGTGGGCGAGGCCTGAGCACAGATACGCAGTATTTT. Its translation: CAISGRGLSTDTQYF.

CDR3 residues: CASSLDRGRADTQYF. CDR3 coding DNA: TGTGCCAGTAGTCTGGACAGGGGGAGAGCAGATACGCAGTATTTT. The chain carries TRBV19 and TRBJ2-3; TRBD1 agrees at 10 bases. The V gene end was trimmed by 5 bases and the J gene end by 4 bases; junction bases not matched to a gene: 6. CDR1 LNHDA and CDR2 SQIVND come from the germline V gene (reference sequence). The CDR3 spans 15 residues.

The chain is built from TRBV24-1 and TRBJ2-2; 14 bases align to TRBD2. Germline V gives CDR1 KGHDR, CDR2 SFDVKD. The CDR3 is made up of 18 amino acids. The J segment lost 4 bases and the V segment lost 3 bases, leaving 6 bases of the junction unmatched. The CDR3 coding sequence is TGTGCCACCAGTGATATGACTAGCGGGAGGGAGGTCACCGGGGAGCTGTTTTTT. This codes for CATSDMTSGREVTGELFF.

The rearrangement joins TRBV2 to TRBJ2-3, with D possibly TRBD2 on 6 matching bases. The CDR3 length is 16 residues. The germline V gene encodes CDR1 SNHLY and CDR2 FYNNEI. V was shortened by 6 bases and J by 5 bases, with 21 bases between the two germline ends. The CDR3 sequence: CASSLGDSRKGDTQYF. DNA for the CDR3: TGTGCCAGCAGCCTAGGGGACTCCCGGAAGGGAGATACGCAGTATTTT. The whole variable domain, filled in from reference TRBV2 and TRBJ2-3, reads EPEVTQTPSHQVTQMGQEVILRCVPISNHLYFYWYRQILGQKVEFLVSFYNNEISEKSEIFDDQFSVERPDGSNFTLKIRSTKLEDSAMYFCASSLGDSRKGDTQYFGPGTRLTVL.